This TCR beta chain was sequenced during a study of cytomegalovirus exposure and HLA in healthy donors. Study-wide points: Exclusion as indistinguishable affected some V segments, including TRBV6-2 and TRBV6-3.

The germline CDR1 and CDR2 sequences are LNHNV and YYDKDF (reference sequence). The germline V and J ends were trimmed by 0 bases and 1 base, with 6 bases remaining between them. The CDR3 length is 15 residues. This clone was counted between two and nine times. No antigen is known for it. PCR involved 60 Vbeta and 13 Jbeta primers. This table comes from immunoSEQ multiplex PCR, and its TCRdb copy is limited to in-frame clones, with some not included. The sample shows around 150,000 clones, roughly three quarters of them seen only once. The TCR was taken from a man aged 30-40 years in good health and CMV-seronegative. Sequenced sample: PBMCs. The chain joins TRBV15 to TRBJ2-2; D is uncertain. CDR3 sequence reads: CATSRDTENTGELFF. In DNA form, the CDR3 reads TGTGCCACCAGCAGAGATACAGAGAACACCGGGGAGCTGTTTTTT.